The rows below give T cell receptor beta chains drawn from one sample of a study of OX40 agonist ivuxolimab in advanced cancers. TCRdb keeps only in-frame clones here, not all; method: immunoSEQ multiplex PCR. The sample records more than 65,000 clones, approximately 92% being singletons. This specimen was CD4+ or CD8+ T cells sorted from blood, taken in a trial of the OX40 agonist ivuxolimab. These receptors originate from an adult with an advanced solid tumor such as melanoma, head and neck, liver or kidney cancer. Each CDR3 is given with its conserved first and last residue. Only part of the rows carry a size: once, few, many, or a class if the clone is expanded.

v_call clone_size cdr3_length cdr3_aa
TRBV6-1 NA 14 CASRWQGSDTEAFF
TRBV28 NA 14 CASTVYRDNEKLFF
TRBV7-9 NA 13 CASSPPNADTQYF
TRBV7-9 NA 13 CASSFQGLETQYF
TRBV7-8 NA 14 CASSLDPGSYEQYF
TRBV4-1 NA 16 CASSDQRGGVTDTQYF
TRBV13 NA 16 CASSPFRGLGRDTQYF
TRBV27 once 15 CASSLYGTGGDGYTF
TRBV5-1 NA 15 CASSLVSGAGYEQYF
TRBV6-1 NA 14 CAGGGAQGNYGYTF
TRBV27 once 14 CASSLRLWGDTQYF
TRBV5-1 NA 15 CASSLERGGQETQYF
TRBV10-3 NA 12 CATDIASYEQYF
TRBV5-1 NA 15 CASSFPGQGVYEQYF
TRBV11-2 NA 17 CASSEWGTGNPNYGYTF
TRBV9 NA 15 CASSAFSSGSNEQFF
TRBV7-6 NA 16 CASSLDTGGSYNEQFF
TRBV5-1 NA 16 CASSLAGGGASYEQYF
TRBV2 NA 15 CASMRGRMSTDTQYF
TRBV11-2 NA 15 CASSSWGAVQETQYF
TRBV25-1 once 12 CASRTGTVEQYF
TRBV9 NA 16 CASSVEGGTVNTEAFF
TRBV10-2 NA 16 CASSDQGEVWQETQYF
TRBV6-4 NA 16 CASSDAAGEGSDTQYF
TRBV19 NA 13 CASGRDKRNEQFF
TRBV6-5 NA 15 CASSYSRNSQETQYF
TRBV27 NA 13 CASSPGILYEQYF
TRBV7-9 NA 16 CASSSTRASRYNEQFF
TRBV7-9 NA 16 CASSLAAPGTGYEQYF
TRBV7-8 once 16 CASSLALAGAPGEQFF
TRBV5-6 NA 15 CASSMPRSSLNEQFF
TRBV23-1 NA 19 CASSQIRAGPGQTTYEQYF
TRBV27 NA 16 CASSLSAGEYSYEQYF
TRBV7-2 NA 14 CASSLRGFGAEAFF
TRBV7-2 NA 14 CASSLGGGWNEQFF
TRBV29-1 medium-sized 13 CSVEGPLAYEQYF
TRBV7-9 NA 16 CASSLYGPSSTDTQYF
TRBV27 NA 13 CASSFRNTGELFF
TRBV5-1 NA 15 CASSEEGTAGSPLHF
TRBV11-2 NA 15 CASSLVQTGQETQYF
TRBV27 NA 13 CASSLGGVSEQYF
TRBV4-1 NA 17 CASSQVSDRLSGNTIYF
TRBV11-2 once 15 CASSLEWGDSYEQYF
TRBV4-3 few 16 CASSQGGSGAFYGYTF
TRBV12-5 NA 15 CASGFGGWGNQPQHF
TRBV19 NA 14 CASSIRGGNSPLHF
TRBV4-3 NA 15 CASKLSRNWDTEAFF
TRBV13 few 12 CASSMDREKLFF
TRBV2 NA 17 CASKESGTAFTVHEQYF
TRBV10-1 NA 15 CASSDSPAGNYGYTF
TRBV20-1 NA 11 CSASRVDEQYF
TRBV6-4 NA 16 CASSDSASDPDYGYTF
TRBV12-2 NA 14 CASQLAGKYNEQFF
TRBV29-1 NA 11 CSVDPGIGAFF
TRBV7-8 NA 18 CASSSGLAGGPPYNEQFF
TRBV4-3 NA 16 CASSQKAGGPHNEQFF
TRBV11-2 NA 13 CASSRDGTYEQYF
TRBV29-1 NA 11 CSVDRAGGYTF
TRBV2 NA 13 CASSGTFTYEQYF